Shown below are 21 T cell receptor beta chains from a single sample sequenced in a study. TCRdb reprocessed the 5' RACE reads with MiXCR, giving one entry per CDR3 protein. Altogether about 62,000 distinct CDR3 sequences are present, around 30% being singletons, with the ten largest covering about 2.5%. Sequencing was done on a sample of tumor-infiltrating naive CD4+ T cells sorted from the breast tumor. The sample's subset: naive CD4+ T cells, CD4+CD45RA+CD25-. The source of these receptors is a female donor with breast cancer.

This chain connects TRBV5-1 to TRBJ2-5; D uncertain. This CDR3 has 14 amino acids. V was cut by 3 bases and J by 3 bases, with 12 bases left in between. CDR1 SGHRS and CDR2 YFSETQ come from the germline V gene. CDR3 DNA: TGCGCCAGCAGCTCCGCACCATGGGAAGAGACCCAGTACTTC. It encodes CASSSAPWEETQYF.

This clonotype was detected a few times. The CDR3 DNA reads TGCGCCAGCAGCGCAAACAGACAGGGGGGCACAGATACGCAGTATTTT. Its translation: CASSANRQGGTDTQYF. The V gene is TRBV5-1, the J gene TRBJ2-3; 9 nucleotides match TRBD1. V lost 4 bases to trimming and J lost 1 base; unmatched junction nucleotides: 7. The germline V gene has CDR1 SGHRS and CDR2 YFSETQ. This CDR3 contains 16 residues.

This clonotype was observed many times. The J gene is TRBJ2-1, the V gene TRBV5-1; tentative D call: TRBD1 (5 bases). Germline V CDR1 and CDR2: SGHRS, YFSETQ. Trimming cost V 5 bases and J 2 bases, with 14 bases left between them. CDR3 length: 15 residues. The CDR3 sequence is CASSSTGTAYNEQFF. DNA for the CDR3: TGCGCCAGCAGTTCAACAGGAACTGCCTACAATGAGCAGTTCTTC.

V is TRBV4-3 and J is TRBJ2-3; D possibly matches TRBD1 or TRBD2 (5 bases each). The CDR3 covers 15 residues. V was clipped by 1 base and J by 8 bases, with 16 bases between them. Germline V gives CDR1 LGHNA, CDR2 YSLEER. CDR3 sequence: CASSQGVGYGGTQYF. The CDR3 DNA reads TGCGCCAGCAGCCAAGGGGTCGGGTATGGGGGTACGCAGTATTTT.

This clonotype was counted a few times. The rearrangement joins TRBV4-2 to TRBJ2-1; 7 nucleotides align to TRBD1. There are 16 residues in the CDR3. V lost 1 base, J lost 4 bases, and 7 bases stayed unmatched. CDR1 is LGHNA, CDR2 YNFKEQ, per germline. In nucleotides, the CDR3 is TGTGCCAGCAGCCAAGGGGCAGGGGGTTTATACAATGAGCAGTTCTTC. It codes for CASSQGAGGLYNEQFF.

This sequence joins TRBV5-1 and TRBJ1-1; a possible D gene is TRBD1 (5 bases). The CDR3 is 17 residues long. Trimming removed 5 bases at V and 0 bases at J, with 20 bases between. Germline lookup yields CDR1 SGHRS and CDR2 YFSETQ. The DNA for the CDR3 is TGCGCCAGCAGACCCGACGGGGGATTAATATTGAACACTGAAGCTTTCTTT. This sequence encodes CASRPDGGLILNTEAFF.

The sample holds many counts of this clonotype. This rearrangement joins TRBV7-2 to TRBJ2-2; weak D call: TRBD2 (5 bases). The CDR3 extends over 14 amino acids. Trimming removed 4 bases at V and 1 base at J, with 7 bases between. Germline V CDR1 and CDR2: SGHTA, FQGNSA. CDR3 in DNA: TGTGCCAGCAGCTCCACTAGGAACACCGGGGAGCTGTTTTTT. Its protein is CASSSTRNTGELFF.

The CDR3 DNA sequence: TGTGCCAGCAGCGTGGGTTCTGGCGGGAGGGACAATGAGCAGTTCTTC. The encoded protein is CASSVGSGGRDNEQFF. This chain uses TRBV9 with TRBJ2-1, with TRBD2 matching 9 bases. Germline V gene sequence: CDR1 SGDLS, CDR2 YYNGEE. V dropped 2 bases and J dropped 5; count of bases not matched to a gene: 8. The CDR3 sequence is 16 residues long.

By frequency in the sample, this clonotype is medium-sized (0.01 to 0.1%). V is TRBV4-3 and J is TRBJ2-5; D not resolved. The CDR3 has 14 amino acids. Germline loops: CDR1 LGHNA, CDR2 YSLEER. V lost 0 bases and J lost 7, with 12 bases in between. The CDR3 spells CASSQEALSGTQYF. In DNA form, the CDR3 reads TGCGCCAGCAGCCAAGAAGCACTCTCGGGGACCCAGTACTTC.

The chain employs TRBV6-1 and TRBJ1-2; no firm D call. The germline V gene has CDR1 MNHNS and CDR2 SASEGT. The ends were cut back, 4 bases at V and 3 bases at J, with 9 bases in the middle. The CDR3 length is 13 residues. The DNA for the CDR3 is TGTGCCAGCAGTGCCAAGAACTACTATGGCTACACCTTC. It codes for CASSAKNYYGYTF.

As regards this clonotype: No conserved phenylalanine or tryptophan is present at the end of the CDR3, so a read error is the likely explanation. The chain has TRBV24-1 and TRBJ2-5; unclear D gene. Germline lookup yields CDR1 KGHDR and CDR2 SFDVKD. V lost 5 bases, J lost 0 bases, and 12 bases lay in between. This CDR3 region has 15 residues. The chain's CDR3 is CATSGVEDYQETQYS. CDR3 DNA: TGTGCCACCAGTGGGGTAGAGGATTACCAAGAGACCCAGTACTCC.

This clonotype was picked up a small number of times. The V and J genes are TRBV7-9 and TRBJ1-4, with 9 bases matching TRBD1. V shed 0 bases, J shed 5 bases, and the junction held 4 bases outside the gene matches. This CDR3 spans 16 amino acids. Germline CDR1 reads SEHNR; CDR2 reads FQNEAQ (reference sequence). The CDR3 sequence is CASSLAGTGRNEKLFF. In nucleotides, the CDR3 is TGTGCCAGCAGCTTAGCCGGGACAGGGAGAAATGAAAAACTGTTTTTT.

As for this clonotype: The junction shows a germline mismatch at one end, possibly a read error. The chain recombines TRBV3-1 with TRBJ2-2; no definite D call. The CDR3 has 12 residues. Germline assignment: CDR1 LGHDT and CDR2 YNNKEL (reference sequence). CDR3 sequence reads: CASGHNTGELFF. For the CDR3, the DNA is TGTGCCAGCGGCCATAACACCGGGGAGCTGTTTTTT.

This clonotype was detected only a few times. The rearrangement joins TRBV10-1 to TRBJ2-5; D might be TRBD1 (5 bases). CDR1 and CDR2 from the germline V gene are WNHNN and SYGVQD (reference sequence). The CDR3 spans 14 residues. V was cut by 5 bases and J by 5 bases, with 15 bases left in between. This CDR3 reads CASSSTGMLETQYF. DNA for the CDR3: TGCGCCAGCAGTTCCACAGGCATGTTGGAGACCCAGTACTTC.

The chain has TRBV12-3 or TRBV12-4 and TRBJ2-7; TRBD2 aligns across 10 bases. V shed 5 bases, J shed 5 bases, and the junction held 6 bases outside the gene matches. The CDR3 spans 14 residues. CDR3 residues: CASSRLAGVDEQYF. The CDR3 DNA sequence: TGTGCCAGCAGTCGTCTAGCGGGAGTCGACGAGCAGTACTTC.

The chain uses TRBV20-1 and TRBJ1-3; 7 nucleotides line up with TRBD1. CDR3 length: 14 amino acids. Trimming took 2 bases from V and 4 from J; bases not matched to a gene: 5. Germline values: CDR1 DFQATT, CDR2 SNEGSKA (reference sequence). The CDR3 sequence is CSARSQGEGNTIYF. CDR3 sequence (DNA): TGCAGTGCTAGAAGCCAGGGGGAAGGAAACACCATATATTTT.

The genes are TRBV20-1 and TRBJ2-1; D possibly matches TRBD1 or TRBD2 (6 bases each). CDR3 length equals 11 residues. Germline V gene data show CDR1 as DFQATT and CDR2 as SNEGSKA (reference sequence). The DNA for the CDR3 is TGCAGAGTTCTGAGGGGGGATGAGCAGTTCTTC. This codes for CRVLRGDEQFF.

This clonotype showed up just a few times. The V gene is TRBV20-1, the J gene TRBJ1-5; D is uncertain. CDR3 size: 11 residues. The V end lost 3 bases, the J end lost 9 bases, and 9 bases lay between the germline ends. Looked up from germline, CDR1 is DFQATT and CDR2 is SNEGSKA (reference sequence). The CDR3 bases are TGCAGTGCTAGGCGAGAGGGGCCCCAGCATTTT. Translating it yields CSARREGPQHF.

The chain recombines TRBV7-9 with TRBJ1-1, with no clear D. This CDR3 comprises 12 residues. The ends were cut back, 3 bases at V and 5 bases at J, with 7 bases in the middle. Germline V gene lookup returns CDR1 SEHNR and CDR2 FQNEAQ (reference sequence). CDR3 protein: CASSFFSTEAFF. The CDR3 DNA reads TGTGCCAGCAGCTTCTTTTCGACTGAAGCTTTCTTT.

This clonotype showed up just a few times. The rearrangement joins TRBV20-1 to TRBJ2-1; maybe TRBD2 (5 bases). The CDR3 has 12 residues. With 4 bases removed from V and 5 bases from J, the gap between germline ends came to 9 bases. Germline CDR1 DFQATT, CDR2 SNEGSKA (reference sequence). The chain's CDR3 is CSATWGDNEQFF. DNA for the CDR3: TGCAGTGCTACCTGGGGAGACAATGAGCAGTTCTTC.

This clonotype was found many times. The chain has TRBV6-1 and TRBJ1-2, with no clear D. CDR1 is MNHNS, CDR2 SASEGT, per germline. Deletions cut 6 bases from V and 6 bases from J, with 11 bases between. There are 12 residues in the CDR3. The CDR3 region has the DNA TGTGCCAGCAGGGAGTTTTTGGATGGCTACACCTTC. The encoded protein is CASREFLDGYTF.